Each of the 10 T cell receptor beta chains below was sequenced from the same sample in a study of blood T cell repertoires in COVID-19 (TCRdb year 2020). Receptor libraries were prepared by the immunoSEQ multiplex PCR assay. TCRdb retrieved this table from immuneACCESS and kept in-frame rearrangements only. Not all clones are present; in checked studies, unresolved V genes account for under half, and no reason is known for the remainder. The sample table lists some 200,000 clones, roughly four fifths of them with a count of one. The leading ten clones occupy approximately 7.6% of the sample. The sequenced material came from PBMCs or T cells enriched from blood (not recorded which). The receptors derive from a middle-aged man who had recovered from COVID-19.

For this clone: Given the absence of the conserved phenylalanine or tryptophan at the CDR3 end, a read error is likely. The rearrangement links TRBV2 to TRBJ1-2; D may be TRBD1 (6 bases). Trimming stripped 3 bases from V and 7 bases from J, with 18 bases between. CDR1 is SNHLY and CDR2 is FYNNEI in the germline V gene. This CDR3 comprises 15 residues. The chain's CDR3 is CASSEGAQGYIGYTL. The DNA for the CDR3 is TGTGCCAGCAGTGAGGGAGCGCAGGGGTATATTGGCTACACCCTC.

This sequence joins TRBV3-1 (or the pseudogene TRBV3-2) and TRBJ2-2, with 14 bases matching TRBD2. Germline CDR1 LGHDT, CDR2 YNNKEL (reference sequence). This CDR3 spans 19 amino acids. V gave up 6 bases and J gave up 3 bases; unmatched junction bases: 12. DNA of the CDR3: TGTGCCAGCAGTCCCGGGACTAGCGGGGGAAGTGGGGACACCGGGGAGCTGTTTTTT. Its translation: CASSPGTSGGSGDTGELFF.

Remarks on this clone: The CDR3 does not close with the conserved phenylalanine or tryptophan, likely indicating a read error. The limits of the CDR3 on the DNA are not certain, so only TCRdb's listed CDR3 is given. The chain carries TRBV11-3 and TRBJ1-5; the D call TRBD1 from the table was never checked on the DNA. The CDR3 sequence runs 11 residues, both termini included. CDR1 is SGHNT, CDR2 YENEEA, per germline. CDR3 residues: CARPKSHRVLL.

This rearrangement joins TRBV28 to TRBJ1-5; 7 bases align to TRBD1. The V segment lost 7 bases and the J segment 0 bases; nucleotides outside the gene matches: 6. The CDR3 runs to 15 residues. The germline V gene encodes CDR1 MDHEN and CDR2 SYDVKM. The CDR3 spells CASIGTVYSNQPQHF. DNA for the CDR3: TGTGCCAGCATCGGGACAGTCTATAGCAATCAGCCCCAGCATTTT.

The chain recombines TRBV5-4 with TRBJ1-4; 8 bases are a match to TRBD1. The length of the CDR3 is 17 residues. Germline V CDR1 and CDR2: SGHNT, YYREEE (reference sequence). The ends lost 1 base at V and 8 bases at J; junction bases unmatched: 13. In DNA, the CDR3 is TGTGCCAGCAGCTTGAGCCGGACACAGGGGGAAGAGGAAAAACTGTTTTTT. This gives the protein CASSLSRTQGEEEKLFF.

The chain employs TRBV7-2 and TRBJ2-1; 8 nucleotides match TRBD2. The CDR3 is made up of 16 amino acids. The germline gives CDR1 SGHTA, CDR2 FQGNSA. V was clipped by 4 bases and J by 3 bases; unmatched bases: 8. The CDR3 loop is CASSSPSGGNYNEQFF. The CDR3, as DNA: TGTGCCAGCAGCTCGCCAAGCGGGGGCAACTACAATGAGCAGTTCTTC.

This clone was picked up a small number of times. The J gene is TRBJ1-5, the V gene TRBV4-1; no clear D. The germline CDR1 and CDR2 sequences are MGHRA and YSYEKL. The CDR3 spans 14 residues. V was clipped by 4 bases and J by 7 bases, with 14 bases between them. The CDR3 nucleotides are TGCGCCAGCAGCCCCCTTGGCCCAAAACAGCCCCAGCATTTT. Translated: CASSPLGPKQPQHF.

The V gene is TRBV11-2, the J gene TRBJ2-5, with D tentatively TRBD1 (5 bases). CDR1 is SGHAT and CDR2 is FQNNGV in the germline V gene. Trimming pared 8 bases from V and 4 bases from J, leaving 11 bases between. The length of the CDR3 is 12 residues. This chain's CDR3 is CASDSGRETQYF. CDR3 nucleotide sequence: TGTGCCAGCGACAGTGGTAGAGAGACCCAGTACTTC.

V is TRBV5-1 and J is TRBJ2-7; D perhaps matches TRBD2 (7 bases). Trimming removed 4 bases from V and 2 bases from J, with 13 bases in between. Per the germline V gene, CDR1 is SGHRS and CDR2 is YFSETQ. CDR3 length: 14 amino acids. The chain's CDR3 is CASSIRGGPYEQYF. The CDR3 region has the DNA TGCGCCAGCAGCATCAGGGGAGGGCCCTACGAGCAGTACTTC.

This clone has only a few counts. This sequence joins TRBV9 and TRBJ1-1; D remains unclear. This CDR3 is 13 amino acids long. The V end lost 4 bases, the J end lost 3 bases, and 10 bases lay between the germline ends. CDR1 SGDLS and CDR2 YYNGEE come from the germline V gene. The CDR3 sequence: CASSTSPHTEAFF. In DNA, the CDR3 is TGTGCCAGCAGCACATCCCCGCACACTGAAGCTTTCTTT.